These 27 T cell receptor beta chains originate from one sample sequenced in a study of glioma-infiltrating T cells. Using RNA template, CDR3s of TCR alpha and beta were amplified with iRepertoire arm-PCR. TCRdb re-derived calls from the multiplex PCR reads in MiXCR, one entry per CDR3 protein. Counted here are more than 100,000 distinct CDR3 sequences, around 28% occurring once; the ten biggest clones make up approximately 43%. Sequenced material: glioma tissue, nonneoplastic brain tissue, or PBMCs (not recorded which). These receptors originate from a human donor with low-grade glioma or glioblastoma, undergoing nonglioma brain surgery, or in good health (not recorded which).

The rearrangement joins TRBV6-1 to TRBJ2-6, with a possible D match to TRBD1 (5 bases). CDR3 length equals 16 residues. V lost 6 bases to trimming and J lost 0 bases, with 12 bases between them. Germline V lookup: CDR1 MNHNS, CDR2 SASEGT. The CDR3 bases are TGTGCCAGCAGGCCCTTAGGGGACTCTGGGGCCAACGTCCTGACTTTC. Translation gives CASRPLGDSGANVLTF.

The table lists this clonotype with a few counts. This may arise from a read error, as a much more abundant clone is one base away. The chain has TRBV20-1 and TRBJ2-3; possible D gene TRBD2, 6 bases. Germline CDR1 reads DFQATT; CDR2 reads SNEGSKA (reference sequence). V lost 3 bases to trimming and J lost 0 bases, with 19 bases between them. CDR3 length: 17 residues. The chain's CDR3 is CSASAPGEDYSTDTQYF. The CDR3 coding sequence is TGCAGTGCTAGTGCCCCGGGGGAGGATTACAGCACAGATACGCAGTATTTT.

This clonotype was seen ten or more times. The J gene is TRBJ1-1, the V gene TRBV6-6, with a weak D call TRBD1 (5 bases). Per germline, CDR1 MNHNY and CDR2 SVGAGI (reference sequence). The CDR3 contains 15 residues. V was clipped by 2 bases and J by 5 bases, with 15 bases between them. CDR3 region: CASSYDSPDRTEAFF. The CDR3 DNA reads as TGTGCCAGCAGTTACGACAGTCCCGACCGTACTGAAGCTTTCTTT.

This clonotype was counted ten times or more. The chain has TRBV24-1 and TRBJ2-5, with D perhaps assigned TRBD1 or TRBD2 (5 bases each). Looked up from germline, CDR1 is KGHDR and CDR2 is SFDVKD. V shed 9 bases and J shed 1 base, with 23 bases lying between them. The length of the CDR3 is 17 residues. Written as DNA, the CDR3 is TGTGCCACCGGTGGGGATGAACGGGGCGCTCTCCAAGAGACCCAGTACTTC. It specifies CATGGDERGALQETQYF.

This clonotype was detected only a few times. V usage is TRBV28 and J usage is TRBJ2-6, with D perhaps matching TRBD2 (6 bases). V gave up 6 bases and J gave up 4 bases, with 13 bases separating them. This CDR3 is 15 amino acids long. Germline CDR1 MDHEN, CDR2 SYDVKM. Here the CDR3 DNA reads TGTGCCAGCAGGGGTGGGGGGTACGGGGCCAACGTCCTGACTTTC. This codes for CASRGGGYGANVLTF. Combining the CDR3 with reference TRBV28 and TRBJ2-6 gives the whole variable domain DVKVTQSSRYLVKRTGEKVFLECVQDMDHENMFWYRQDPGLGLRLIYFSYDVKMKEKGDIPEGYSVSREKKERFSLILESASTNQTSMYLCASRGGGYGANVLTFGAGSRLTVL.

This clonotype appeared a few times. The rearrangement uses TRBV29-1 and TRBJ1-2; TRBD1 matches 9 bases. Trimming took 7 bases from V and 4 from J; bases not matched to a gene: 7. Germline V CDR1 and CDR2: SQVTM, ANQGSEA. This CDR3 region has 13 residues. CDR3 protein: CSAGQGFGYGYTF. The CDR3 DNA follows: TGCAGCGCCGGACAGGGGTTCGGCTATGGCTACACCTTC.

The V gene is TRBV7-2, the J gene TRBJ2-5; 10 bases are a match to TRBD2. V trimming: 5 bases; J trimming: 5 bases; junction bases outside the gene matches: 5. Germline loops: CDR1 SGHTA, CDR2 FQGNSA. The CDR3 loop spans 14 amino acids. The CDR3 loop is CASSLTAGGETQYF. For the CDR3, the DNA is TGTGCCAGCAGCCTAACAGCGGGGGGGGAGACCCAGTACTTC.

In its sample, this clonotype was seen many times. V is TRBV2 and J is TRBJ2-3; D is unresolved. Germline loops: CDR1 SNHLY, CDR2 FYNNEI. The CDR3 is made up of 14 amino acids. The V end was cut by 1 base, the J end by 2 bases, with 7 bases between. CDR3 DNA: TGTGCCAGCAGTGAAGACTACCACACAGATACGCAGTATTTT. Protein: CASSEDYHTDTQYF.

This clonotype was counted only a few times. V and J are TRBV5-6 and TRBJ2-1, with D perhaps matching TRBD1 or TRBD2 (5 bases each). CDR1 is SGHDT and CDR2 is YYEEEE in the germline V gene. Trimming shortened V by 4 bases and J by 5 bases, and 19 bases separated the two germline ends. This CDR3 is built from 16 residues. CDR3 loop: CASSDAGASAHNEQFF. The CDR3 bases are TGTGCCAGCAGCGACGCCGGGGCCTCCGCCCACAATGAGCAGTTCTTC.

This clonotype showed up many times. The rearrangement joins TRBV4-2 to TRBJ1-6; possible D gene TRBD1, 5 bases. The ends were cut back, 3 bases at V and 9 bases at J, with 12 bases in the middle. Per the germline V gene, CDR1 is LGHNA and CDR2 is YNFKEQ. The CDR3 length is 14 residues. CDR3 DNA sequence: TGTGCCAGCAGCCATGCCGACAGAGCTTCACCCCTCCACTTT. It translates to CASSHADRASPLHF.

V gene TRBV30 combines with J gene TRBJ1-5, with 7 nucleotides matching TRBD1. Losses at the gene ends were 2 bases for V and 3 bases for J; bases not matched to a gene: 4. Germline CDR1 GTSNPN, CDR2 SVGIG (reference sequence). CDR3 length: 14 amino acids. The CDR3 nucleotides read TGTGCCTGGAGTTTCGGGACAGTCAATCAGCCCCAGCATTTT. This sequence encodes CAWSFGTVNQPQHF. Based on the CDR3 plus reference TRBV30 and TRBJ1-5, the full variable domain is SQTIHQWPATLVQPVGSPLSLECTVEGTSNPNLYWYRQAAGRGLQLLFYSVGIGQISSEVPQNLSASRPQDRQFILSSKKLLLSDSGFYLCAWSFGTVNQPQHFGDGTRLSIL.

The chain recombines TRBV6-6 with TRBJ2-7, with a possible D match to TRBD2 (7 bases). The V gene's germline CDR1 is MNHNY and CDR2 SVGAGI (reference sequence). The CDR3 runs 14 residues. V dropped 0 bases and J dropped 7 bases, with 13 bases sitting between them. CDR3 sequence: CASSYSAGAWEQYF. The CDR3 DNA follows: TGTGCCAGCAGTTACTCGGCGGGGGCGTGGGAGCAGTACTTC.

The sample holds many counts of this clonotype. The genes are TRBV6-1 and TRBJ2-1, with 7 bases aligning to TRBD1. Unmatched junction bases numbered 6, after V lost 7 bases and J lost 3 bases. CDR3 length equals 14 residues. From germline, CDR1 is MNHNS and CDR2 SASEGT. The CDR3 here is CASTRTGDYNEQFF. The CDR3 coding sequence is TGTGCCAGCACTAGGACAGGAGACTACAATGAGCAGTTCTTC.

This chain uses TRBV18 with TRBJ2-1, with unresolved D. The germline V gene encodes CDR1 KGHSH and CDR2 LQKENI. This CDR3 region has 15 residues. Between the trimmed V and J ends, which lost 5 bases and 8 bases, there was a span of 19 bases. The CDR3 loop is CASSSTDKFPYEQFF. The CDR3 bases are TGTGCCAGCTCATCAACCGACAAATTTCCCTATGAGCAGTTCTTC.

At least ten counts were recorded for this clonotype. The chain is built from TRBV25-1 and TRBJ2-5; 10 bases are a match to TRBD2. The J segment lost 4 bases and the V segment lost 4 bases, leaving 6 bases of the junction unmatched. The CDR3 loop spans 15 amino acids. CDR1 and CDR2 (germline): MGHDK, SYGVNS. This chain's CDR3 is CASSGTSGVIETQYF. The CDR3 DNA reads as TGTGCCAGCAGTGGAACTAGCGGGGTTATAGAGACCCAGTACTTC.

Points on this clonotype: Sequence at one end of the junction differs from germline and may be a read error. This chain links TRBV7-6 with TRBJ1-1; D gene uncertain. Germline-derived CDR1 and CDR2 are SGHVS and FNYEAQ. The CDR3 runs 15 residues. This CDR3 reads CASRKLGALNAEAFF. The CDR3 DNA reads as TGTGCCAGCAGGAAACTGGGAGCTCTGAACGCTGAAGCTTTCTTT.

This clonotype was found many times. The chain recombines TRBV4-1 with TRBJ2-3, with 15 bases fitting TRBD2. CDR1 is MGHRA, CDR2 YSYEKL, per germline. The CDR3 has 18 amino acids. Trimming took 4 bases from V and 4 from J; bases not matched to a gene: 9. As DNA, the CDR3 is TGCGCCAGCAGCCTAGAACGGACTAGCGGGGGGGGTGCAGATACGCAGTATTTT. It specifies CASSLERTSGGGADTQYF.

This clonotype appeared a few times. The chain employs TRBV14 and TRBJ2-1, with TRBD1 matching 7 bases. CDR3 length equals 12 residues. J was trimmed by 8 bases and V by 8 bases; bases with no gene match: 6. From germline, CDR1 is SGHDN and CDR2 FVKESK. CDR3 DNA sequence: TGTGCCAGCGCCGGACAGGCCGATGAGCAGTTCTTC. Translation: CASAGQADEQFF.

This clonotype was seen only a few times. The chain recombines TRBV29-1 with TRBJ1-6; D is ambiguous. Germline V lookup: CDR1 SQVTM, CDR2 ANQGSEA. The CDR3 is 13 residues long. Trimming removed 6 bases at V and 10 bases at J, with 16 bases between. The CDR3 DNA reads TGCAGCGTAGAGACGGATGGCAGCTCACCCCTCCACTTT. It specifies CSVETDGSSPLHF.

The chain recombines TRBV2 with TRBJ1-5; D unclear. Trimming stripped 6 bases from V and 4 bases from J, with 10 bases between. The CDR3 runs to 13 residues. Germline lookup yields CDR1 SNHLY and CDR2 FYNNEI. CDR3 amino acids: CASRGRGNQPQHF. For the CDR3, the DNA is TGTGCCAGCAGGGGGAGAGGAAATCAGCCCCAGCATTTT.

This clonotype showed up many times. The gene calls are TRBV6-6 and TRBJ2-3; weak D call: TRBD2 (7 bases). The germline CDR1 and CDR2 sequences are MNHNY and SVGAGI (reference sequence). The V gene lost 0 bases and the J gene lost 3 bases, with 13 bases spanning the gap. This CDR3 region has 16 residues. In nucleotides, the CDR3 is TGTGCCAGCAGTTACTCGTCCGGGGGGCCGACAGATACGCAGTATTTT. Its translation is CASSYSSGGPTDTQYF.

This clonotype was counted once. The chain uses TRBV27 and TRBJ1-1; D is uncertain. CDR3 length: 11 amino acids. Germline V gene lookup returns CDR1 MNHEY and CDR2 SMNVEV (reference sequence). This chain's CDR3 is CVSTRGFRAFF. CDR3 bases: TGTGTAAGCACAAGAGGCTTTAGAGCTTTCTTT.

There are many counts of this clonotype. This chain connects TRBV6-1 to TRBJ1-2; D is perhaps TRBD1 (5 bases). Trimming removed 11 bases at V and 4 bases at J, with 11 bases between. There are 11 residues in the CDR3. CDR1 MNHNS and CDR2 SASEGT come from the germline V gene. The chain's CDR3 is CASGDLYGYTF. CDR3 nucleotides: TGTGCCTCGGGGGATCTCTATGGCTACACCTTC.

The V call is TRBV12-5, the J call TRBJ2-7, with 7 bases that match TRBD1. Germline V gives CDR1 LGHNT, CDR2 FRNRAP. Losses at the gene ends were 4 bases for V and 1 base for J; bases not matched to a gene: 13. The CDR3 loop spans 17 amino acids. The CDR3 coding sequence is TGTGCTAGTGGTTCCGGGACAGCTCCCCTTTATTCCTACGAGCAGTACTTC. It specifies CASGSGTAPLYSYEQYF.

This clonotype was detected a few times. The chain recombines TRBV4-1 with TRBJ2-1; TRBD2 agrees at 14 bases. This CDR3 comprises 17 residues. Unmatched junction bases numbered 5, after V lost 3 bases and J lost 4 bases. From germline, CDR1 is MGHRA and CDR2 YSYEKL. CDR3 region: CASSHARLAGGYNEQFF. For the CDR3, the DNA is TGCGCCAGCAGCCACGCCAGACTAGCGGGGGGGTACAATGAGCAGTTCTTC.

This clonotype was detected a few times. DNA of the CDR3: TGTGCCAGCAGCGCCGGACAGGGGAAGAACACTGAAGCTTTCTTT. Its translation is CASSAGQGKNTEAFF. The genes are TRBV11-1 and TRBJ1-1; 9 bases align to TRBD1. The CDR3 sequence is 15 residues long. Germline assignment: CDR1 SGHAT and CDR2 FQDESV (reference sequence). Losses at the gene ends were 5 bases for V and 1 base for J; bases not matched to a gene: 5.

In this sample, this clonotype turned up many times. An end of the junction differs from the germline gene, which may be a read error. The chain combines TRBV6-2 or TRBV6-3 with TRBJ2-7, with D possibly being TRBD2 (5 bases). This CDR3 has 16 residues. Germline CDR1 MNHEY, CDR2 SVGEGT. CDR3 DNA: TGTGCCAGCAGATACTTTAGCGATGCGAGCTCCTACGAGCAGTACTTC. This encodes CASRYFSDASSYEQYF.